This TCR beta chain was recorded in a study of T cells in Graves' hyperthyroidism and ophthalmopathy. Study-wide results and caveats: Blood also carried most thyroid clonotypes expanded above 0.001.

Germline assignment: CDR1 MGHDK and CDR2 SYGVNS. With 6 bases removed from V and 0 bases from J, the gap between germline ends came to 8 bases. The CDR3 contains 14 residues. Graves' hyperthyroidism without ophthalmopathy progression within 18 months was termed stable. As regards this clonotype: The target antigen is unknown.

From RNA transcripts, TCR beta CDR3 regions were amplified. Researchers ran a first-round RT-PCR on the TCR CDR3 using the HTBI primer set. MiXCR was run by TCRdb on the multiplex PCR reads, yielding one entry per CDR3 protein. Of about 96,000 distinct CDR3 sequences in the sample, 51% are singletons; the top ten hold less than 30%. The origin of this receptor is a woman aged 35 to 49 with Graves' hyperthyroidism. The genes are TRBV25-1 and TRBJ1-4; D might be TRBD1 (5 bases). The sequenced sample was blood. CDR3 coding DNA: TGTGCCAGCAGGACGGGGGCAACTAATGAAAAACTGTTTTTT. Protein product: CASRTGATNEKLFF.